There are a few counts of the clone carrying this T cell receptor (beta chain). The data were obtained in a study of regulatory T cells in long-lasting Graves disease. The time point was: persistent/refractory GD, antithyroid drugs over 5 years with positive TRAb. After RNA was extracted from PBMCs, the TCR library was made from it. Germline loops: CDR1 KGHSH, CDR2 LQKENI. This CDR3 is built from 15 residues. J was trimmed by 4 bases and V by 4 bases; bases with no gene match: 4. Building of the TCR beta libraries involved iRepertoire HTBI primers and Arm-PCR of CDR3 regions. MiXCR, applied by TCRdb to the multiplex PCR reads, yields one record per CDR3 protein. The data hold hundreds of thousands of distinct CDR3 sequences, with 30% observed a single time.

The rearrangement links TRBV18 to TRBJ1-1, with 12 positions matching TRBD1. The sequence was collected from a female donor with Graves disease. The sample in question was peripheral blood mononuclear cells (PBMCs), obtained when the disease was refractory, from a patient treated with antithyroid drugs. The CDR3 sequence is CASSQGTGGGTEAFF. CDR3 DNA: TGTGCCAGCTCACAGGGGACAGGGGGCGGCACTGAAGCTTTCTTT.